A selection of T cell receptor beta chains follows, all from one sample in a study of T cell changes during pregnancy in multiple sclerosis. TCRdb's table, derived via immunoSEQ multiplex PCR, lists solely in-frame clones and lacks some. Of about 49,000 clones listed, 90% to 95% are singletons. Sequenced here: CD8+ T cells from peripheral blood mononuclear cells, sampled before pregnancy. Receptor source: a female donor with multiple sclerosis, enrolled in a pregnancy study. Each CDR3 is given without its conserved first and last residue. Fields, in order: V gene, J gene, CDR3 protein.

>TRBV27|TRBJ2-5
ASSWVGGETQY
>TRBV7-9|TRBJ2-2
ASTGTSGSIGELF
>TRBV5-5|TRBJ1-5
ASSLSDFNQPQH
>TRBV27|TRBJ1-5
ASRQGPNQPQH
>TRBV27|TRBJ2-3
ASSPSTPLDTQY
>TRBV27|TRBJ2-3
ASSLEAPLRDTQY
>TRBV7-9|TRBJ1-1
ASSRGPEAF
>TRBV5-1|TRBJ2-3
ASSLARTSGSSDTQY
>TRBV19|TRBJ1-5
ASSSQENQPQH
>TRBV4-2|TRBJ2-7
ASSQQLREATYEQY
>TRBV19|TRBJ2-1
ASSIGQGPINEQF
>TRBV7-9|TRBJ2-7
AIPTSGAIPYEQY
>TRBV9|TRBJ2-1
ASSVGRAGRLNEQF
>TRBV19|TRBJ2-3
ASSTASGADTQY
>TRBV28|TRBJ1-2
ASRTQGSNYGYT
>TRBV27|TRBJ2-7
ASSAGTASYEQY
>TRBV9|TRBJ2-7
ASSALVYAEQY
>TRBV4-3|TRBJ2-5
ASSLRALQETQY
>TRBV10-1|TRBJ2-7
ASSFDRGDYEQY
>TRBV5-1|TRBJ2-7
ASSLAGTYEQY
>TRBV5-6|TRBJ2-7
ASSLPPPGGSVNEQY
>TRBV25-1|TRBJ1-1
ASSEYAGVNTEAF
>TRBV25-1|TRBJ2-2
ASRGQGRNTGELF
>TRBV7-2|TRBJ1-1
ASSTRPGGTEAF
>TRBV9|TRBJ2-7
ASSGTSPEQY
>TRBV6-1|TRBJ2-2
ASSVDRGGPGELF
>TRBV18|TRBJ2-7
ASSPTGGHEQY
>TRBV27|TRBJ2-3
ASSFRRSSGGGGDTQY
>TRBV7-7|TRBJ2-7
AVLGEGRYEQY
>TRBV28|TRBJ2-7
ASSWGQGGEQY
>TRBV9|TRBJ2-5
ASSGGLAGEWVQETQY
>TRBV28|TRBJ1-1
ASSWRGGNTEAF
>TRBV7-9|TRBJ2-7
ASSDVTGYNEQY
>TRBV4-3|TRBJ2-3
ASSQDPVDTQY
>TRBV5-1|TRBJ1-1
ASSLAPGMDTEAF
>TRBV9|TRBJ2-1
ASGSLHEQF